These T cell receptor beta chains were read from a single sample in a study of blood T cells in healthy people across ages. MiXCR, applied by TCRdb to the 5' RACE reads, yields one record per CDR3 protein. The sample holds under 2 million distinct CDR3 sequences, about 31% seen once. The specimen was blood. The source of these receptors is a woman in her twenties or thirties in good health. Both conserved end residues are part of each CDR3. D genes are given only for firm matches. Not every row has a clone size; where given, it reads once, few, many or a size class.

CDR3 protein: CASSSRGTTDTQYF
CDR3 DNA: TGCGCCAGCAGCTCGCGGGGGACCACAGATACGCAGTATTTT
J gene: TRBJ2-3
CDR3 length: 14
clone size: .
V gene: TRBV5-1
D gene: TRBD2

CDR3 protein: CASSMIRQGSLYNEQFF
CDR3 DNA: TGTGCCAGCAGCATGATTAGACAGGGATCCCTCTACAATGAGCAGTTCTTC
J gene: TRBJ2-1
CDR3 length: 17
clone size: .
V gene: TRBV5-8
D gene: TRBD1

CDR3 protein: CASSYSGGESSYEQYF
CDR3 DNA: TGTGCCAGCAGCTACTCCGGGGGAGAGAGCTCCTACGAGCAGTACTTC
J gene: TRBJ2-7
CDR3 length: 16
clone size: .
V gene: TRBV27
D gene: .

CDR3 protein: CASSRGAHDTQYF
CDR3 DNA: TGTGCCAGCAGTCGGGGGGCCCACGATACGCAGTATTTT
J gene: TRBJ2-3
CDR3 length: 13
clone size: few
V gene: TRBV6-5
D gene: .

CDR3 protein: CASSRGQGVDTQYF
CDR3 DNA: TGTGCCAGCTCTCGTGGCCAGGGCGTAGATACGCAGTATTTT
J gene: TRBJ2-3
CDR3 length: 14
clone size: few
V gene: TRBV27
D gene: .

CDR3 protein: CASSRFRDVGTYEQYF
CDR3 DNA: TGTGCCAGCAGCCGCTTCAGGGATGTTGGGACCTACGAGCAGTACTTC
J gene: TRBJ2-7
CDR3 length: 16
clone size: .
V gene: TRBV3-1
D gene: .

CDR3 protein: CASSARTPPQHF
CDR3 DNA: TGTGCCAGCAGCGCTCGGACGCCTCCCCAGCATTTT
J gene: TRBJ1-5
CDR3 length: 12
clone size: many
V gene: TRBV7-2
D gene: .

CDR3 protein: CASSRSQGLRNEQYF
CDR3 DNA: TGTGCCAGCAGCCGCTCACAGGGTTTAAGGAACGAGCAGTACTTC
J gene: TRBJ2-7
CDR3 length: 15
clone size: few
V gene: TRBV7-8
D gene: .

CDR3 protein: CSAPGQSNTEAFF
CDR3 DNA: TGCAGCGCCCCGGGTCAATCGAACACTGAAGCTTTCTTT
J gene: TRBJ1-1
CDR3 length: 13
clone size: many
V gene: TRBV20-1
D gene: .

CDR3 protein: CASGASGSTTDTQYF
CDR3 DNA: TGTGCCAGCGGTGCTAGCGGGAGTACCACAGATACGCAGTATTTT
J gene: TRBJ2-3
CDR3 length: 15
clone size: .
V gene: TRBV7-9
D gene: TRBD2

CDR3 protein: CATSRDGAGSTDTQYF
CDR3 DNA: TGTGCCACCAGCAGAGATGGAGCGGGAAGCACAGATACGCAGTATTTT
J gene: TRBJ2-3
CDR3 length: 16
clone size: .
V gene: TRBV15
D gene: TRBD2

CDR3 protein: CASSFREDSDTQYF
CDR3 DNA: TGTGCCAGCAGCTTCCGGGAAGACTCAGATACGCAGTATTTT
J gene: TRBJ2-3
CDR3 length: 14
clone size: .
V gene: TRBV7-8
D gene: .

CDR3 protein: CSASRPGTGGTDTQYF
CDR3 DNA: TGCAGTGCTAGTCGGCCAGGGACGGGTGGCACAGATACGCAGTATTTT
J gene: TRBJ2-3
CDR3 length: 16
clone size: .
V gene: TRBV20-1
D gene: .

CDR3 protein: CASSSRPPAAASKDEQFF
CDR3 DNA: TGCGCCAGCAGCTCCAGACCGCCCGCAGCTGCTAGCAAGGATGAGCAGTTCTTC
J gene: TRBJ2-1
CDR3 length: 18
clone size: .
V gene: TRBV5-1
D gene: .

CDR3 protein: CASSRTRNEPIQYF
CDR3 DNA: TGTGCCAGCAGTCGGACCCGTAATGAACCCATTCAGTACTTC
J gene: TRBJ2-4
CDR3 length: 14
clone size: few
V gene: TRBV7-2
D gene: .

CDR3 protein: CASSRQGRTGELFF
CDR3 DNA: TGCGCCAGCTCCCGACAGGGACGAACCGGGGAGCTGTTTTTT
J gene: TRBJ2-2
CDR3 length: 14
clone size: .
V gene: TRBV10-1
D gene: TRBD1

CDR3 protein: CSVGTTRGYEQYF
CDR3 DNA: TGCAGCGTTGGAACGACTAGAGGCTACGAGCAGTACTTC
J gene: TRBJ2-7
CDR3 length: 13
clone size: many
V gene: TRBV29-1
D gene: .

CDR3 protein: CAGSSGTASSYEQYF
CDR3 DNA: TGCGCCGGCAGCTCCGGGACAGCCAGTTCCTACGAGCAGTACTTC
J gene: TRBJ2-7
CDR3 length: 15
clone size: .
V gene: TRBV4-1
D gene: TRBD1

CDR3 protein: CASSSQMGSEQYF
CDR3 DNA: TGCGCCAGCAGCTCGCAGATGGGGTCCGAGCAGTACTTC
J gene: TRBJ2-7
CDR3 length: 13
clone size: many
V gene: TRBV5-1
D gene: .

CDR3 protein: CSAPGGSYEQYF
CDR3 DNA: TGCAGTGCACCAGGGGGCTCCTACGAGCAGTACTTC
J gene: TRBJ2-7
CDR3 length: 12
clone size: .
V gene: TRBV20-1
D gene: TRBD1

CDR3 protein: CASSLELRAVGYEQYF
CDR3 DNA: TGTGCCAGCAGCTTAGAGTTGCGGGCGGTGGGGTACGAGCAGTACTTC
J gene: TRBJ2-7
CDR3 length: 16
clone size: .
V gene: TRBV7-8
D gene: .

CDR3 protein: CVSSDQESYGYTF
CDR3 DNA: TGTGTCAGCAGTGATCAGGAGAGCTATGGCTACACCTTC
J gene: TRBJ1-2
CDR3 length: 13
clone size: .
V gene: TRBV25-1
D gene: .

CDR3 protein: CASSLDTPRQETQYF
CDR3 DNA: TGTGCCAGCAGCTTAGATACGCCTCGCCAAGAGACCCAGTACTTC
J gene: TRBJ2-5
CDR3 length: 15
clone size: .
V gene: TRBV11-2
D gene: .

CDR3 protein: CAASREVQGYEQYF
CDR3 DNA: TGTGCCGCCAGCAGAGAGGTCCAGGGGTACGAGCAGTACTTC
J gene: TRBJ2-7
CDR3 length: 14
clone size: few
V gene: TRBV15
D gene: .

CDR3 protein: CASSLASWGGSQETQYF
CDR3 DNA: TGTGCCAGCAGCTTAGCGAGCTGGGGCGGGTCCCAAGAGACCCAGTACTTC
J gene: TRBJ2-5
CDR3 length: 17
clone size: .
V gene: TRBV7-2
D gene: .

CDR3 protein: CSARGGRRGGTDTQYF
CDR3 DNA: TGCAGTGCTAGAGGTGGGAGGCGGGGGGGCACAGATACGCAGTATTTT
J gene: TRBJ2-3
CDR3 length: 16
clone size: .
V gene: TRBV20-1
D gene: TRBD2

CDR3 protein: CSARDGQGGGHTF
CDR3 DNA: TGCAGTGCTAGAGACGGACAGGGCGGCGGCCACACCTTC
J gene: TRBJ1-2
CDR3 length: 13
clone size: .
V gene: TRBV20-1
D gene: TRBD1

CDR3 protein: CSAREGGENEQYF
CDR3 DNA: TGCAGTGCTAGAGAGGGAGGGGAGAACGAGCAGTACTTC
J gene: TRBJ2-7
CDR3 length: 13
clone size: many
V gene: TRBV20-1
D gene: TRBD2

CDR3 protein: CSATDRGAVYEQYF
CDR3 DNA: TGCAGTGCTACCGACAGGGGAGCAGTCTACGAGCAGTACTTC
J gene: TRBJ2-7
CDR3 length: 14
clone size: .
V gene: TRBV20-1
D gene: TRBD1

CDR3 protein: CASSSATWADTQYF
CDR3 DNA: TGCGCCAGCAGCTCGGCGACCTGGGCAGATACGCAGTATTTT
J gene: TRBJ2-3
CDR3 length: 14
clone size: few
V gene: TRBV5-1
D gene: .

CDR3 protein: CASRAQQSSSPLHF
CDR3 DNA: TGTGCCAGCAGGGCCCAGCAGAGCAGTTCACCCCTCCACTTT
J gene: TRBJ1-6
CDR3 length: 14
clone size: few
V gene: TRBV12-3/TRBV12-4
D gene: .

CDR3 protein: CASSLAENYGYTF
CDR3 DNA: TGTGCCAGCAGTTTGGCAGAAAACTATGGCTACACCTTC
J gene: TRBJ1-2
CDR3 length: 13
clone size: many
V gene: TRBV12-3/TRBV12-4
D gene: .

CDR3 protein: CASRAVSSYNEQFF
CDR3 DNA: TGCGCCAGCAGAGCGGTCAGCTCCTACAATGAGCAGTTCTTC
J gene: TRBJ2-1
CDR3 length: 14
clone size: .
V gene: TRBV6-1
D gene: .

CDR3 protein: CSAPERLLYTDTQYF
CDR3 DNA: TGCAGTGCCCCCGAGAGGTTACTCTACACAGATACGCAGTATTTT
J gene: TRBJ2-3
CDR3 length: 15
clone size: .
V gene: TRBV20-1
D gene: .

CDR3 protein: CASSVRLAAETQYF
CDR3 DNA: TGTGCCAGCAGCGTTCGACTAGCCGCGGAGACCCAGTACTTC
J gene: TRBJ2-5
CDR3 length: 14
clone size: few
V gene: TRBV2
D gene: TRBD2

CDR3 protein: CSADPALTGPGETQYF
CDR3 DNA: TGCAGTGCTGATCCCGCCCTGACAGGACCTGGGGAGACCCAGTACTTC
J gene: TRBJ2-5
CDR3 length: 16
clone size: .
V gene: TRBV20-1
D gene: .

CDR3 protein: CASSQDVQGYTF
CDR3 DNA: TGTGCCAGCAGCCAAGACGTGCAGGGCTACACCTTC
J gene: TRBJ1-2
CDR3 length: 12
clone size: .
V gene: TRBV3-1
D gene: .

CDR3 protein: CASSLAFRDKTYEQYF
CDR3 DNA: TGTGCCAGCAGCTTAGCCTTTCGGGACAAGACCTACGAGCAGTACTTC
J gene: TRBJ2-7
CDR3 length: 16
clone size: few
V gene: TRBV7-8
D gene: .

CDR3 protein: CASSLSASGRETQYF
CDR3 DNA: TGCGCCAGCAGCTTGTCGGCTAGCGGGAGAGAGACCCAGTACTTC
J gene: TRBJ2-5
CDR3 length: 15
clone size: few
V gene: TRBV5-1
D gene: TRBD2

CDR3 protein: CASSDRADSSTDTQYF
CDR3 DNA: TGTGCCAGCAGTGACAGGGCGGATTCTAGCACAGATACGCAGTATTTT
J gene: TRBJ2-3
CDR3 length: 16
clone size: once
V gene: TRBV6-4
D gene: .

CDR3 protein: CASSYGGMANEKLFF
CDR3 DNA: TGTGCCAGCAGTTACGGGGGAATGGCTAATGAAAAACTGTTTTTT
J gene: TRBJ1-4
CDR3 length: 15
clone size: .
V gene: TRBV6-6
D gene: .

CDR3 protein: CASSQEARRGEQYF
CDR3 DNA: TGTGCCAGCAGCCAAGAGGCGCGGAGGGGCGAGCAGTACTTC
J gene: TRBJ2-7
CDR3 length: 14
clone size: .
V gene: TRBV4-2
D gene: .

CDR3 protein: CASSHDRGHIGYTF
CDR3 DNA: TGTGCCAGCAGCCATGACAGGGGCCACATCGGCTACACCTTC
J gene: TRBJ1-2
CDR3 length: 14
clone size: .
V gene: TRBV7-2
D gene: TRBD1

CDR3 protein: CSARQGREREFF
CDR3 DNA: TGCAGTGCTCGACAGGGGCGTGAAAGGGAGTTCTTC
J gene: TRBJ2-1
CDR3 length: 12
clone size: .
V gene: TRBV20-1
D gene: TRBD1

CDR3 protein: CASSSGLAGGRDTQYF
CDR3 DNA: TGTGCCAGCAGCTCCGGACTAGCGGGAGGGAGAGATACGCAGTATTTT
J gene: TRBJ2-3
CDR3 length: 16
clone size: many
V gene: TRBV7-2
D gene: TRBD2

CDR3 protein: CASSLEAGGGYGYTF
CDR3 DNA: TGCGCCAGCAGCTTGGAGGCAGGGGGCGGCTATGGCTACACCTTC
J gene: TRBJ1-2
CDR3 length: 15
clone size: .
V gene: TRBV5-1
D gene: TRBD1

CDR3 protein: CSASLGGPTYEQYF
CDR3 DNA: TGCAGTGCTAGTTTGGGGGGACCAACCTACGAGCAGTACTTC
J gene: TRBJ2-7
CDR3 length: 14
clone size: few
V gene: TRBV20-1
D gene: .

CDR3 protein: CATSKWTDYGYTF
CDR3 DNA: TGCGCCACCTCAAAATGGACAGACTATGGCTACACCTTC
J gene: TRBJ1-2
CDR3 length: 13
clone size: .
V gene: TRBV10-1
D gene: .

CDR3 protein: CASSSQAGGLLNEQFF
CDR3 DNA: TGTGCCAGCAGTTCTCAGGCAGGGGGCCTTCTTAATGAGCAGTTCTTC
J gene: TRBJ2-1
CDR3 length: 16
clone size: .
V gene: TRBV12-3/TRBV12-4
D gene: TRBD1

CDR3 protein: CSARGEGAQYF
CDR3 DNA: TGCAGTGCTAGAGGGGAAGGGGCCCAGTACTTC
J gene: TRBJ2-5
CDR3 length: 11
clone size: .
V gene: TRBV20-1
D gene: .

CDR3 protein: CASSPASFEHNEQFF
CDR3 DNA: TGTGCCAGCTCACCGGCTAGCTTTGAACACAATGAGCAGTTCTTC
J gene: TRBJ2-1
CDR3 length: 15
clone size: few
V gene: TRBV18
D gene: .

CDR3 protein: CASTKGPGWGYEQYF
CDR3 DNA: TGTGCCAGCACAAAGGGCCCGGGGTGGGGTTACGAGCAGTACTTC
J gene: TRBJ2-7
CDR3 length: 15
clone size: few
V gene: TRBV27
D gene: .

CDR3 protein: CASSMTSGAEEQYF
CDR3 DNA: TGTGCCAGTAGTATGACTAGCGGGGCGGAAGAGCAGTACTTC
J gene: TRBJ2-7
CDR3 length: 14
clone size: few
V gene: TRBV19
D gene: TRBD2